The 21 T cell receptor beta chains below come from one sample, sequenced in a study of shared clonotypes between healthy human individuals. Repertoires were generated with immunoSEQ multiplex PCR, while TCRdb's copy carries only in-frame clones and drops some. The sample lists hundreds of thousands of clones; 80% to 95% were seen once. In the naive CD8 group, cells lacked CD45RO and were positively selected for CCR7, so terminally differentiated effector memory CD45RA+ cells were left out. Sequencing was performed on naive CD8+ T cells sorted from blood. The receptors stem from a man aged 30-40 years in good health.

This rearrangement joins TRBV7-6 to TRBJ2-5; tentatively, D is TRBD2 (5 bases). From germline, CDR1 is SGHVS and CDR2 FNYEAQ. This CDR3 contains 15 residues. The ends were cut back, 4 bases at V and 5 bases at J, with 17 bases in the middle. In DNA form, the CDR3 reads TGTGCCAGCAGCTCCGAAAGGAGGTTGGGTGAGACCCAGTACTTC. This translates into CASSSERRLGETQYF.

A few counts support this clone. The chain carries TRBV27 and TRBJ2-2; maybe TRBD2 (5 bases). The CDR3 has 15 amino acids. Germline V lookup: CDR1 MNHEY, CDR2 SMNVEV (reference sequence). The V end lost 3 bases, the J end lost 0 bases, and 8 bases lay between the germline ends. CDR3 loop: CASSFGRANTGELFF. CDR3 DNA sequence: TGTGCCAGCAGTTTCGGGCGGGCGAACACCGGGGAGCTGTTTTTT.

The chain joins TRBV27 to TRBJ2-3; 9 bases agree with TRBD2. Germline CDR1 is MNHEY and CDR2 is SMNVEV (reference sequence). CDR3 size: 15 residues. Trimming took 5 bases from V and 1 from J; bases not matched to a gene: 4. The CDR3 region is CASSETSGRTDTQYF. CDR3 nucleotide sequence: TGTGCCAGCAGTGAGACTAGCGGACGCACAGATACGCAGTATTTT.

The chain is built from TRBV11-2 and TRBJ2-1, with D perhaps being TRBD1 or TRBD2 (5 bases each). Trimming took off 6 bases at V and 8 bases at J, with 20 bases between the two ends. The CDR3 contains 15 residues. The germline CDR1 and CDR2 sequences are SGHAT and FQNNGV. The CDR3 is CASRGAGPGTHEQFF. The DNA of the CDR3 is TGTGCCAGCAGAGGGGCCGGCCCGGGGACCCATGAGCAGTTCTTC.

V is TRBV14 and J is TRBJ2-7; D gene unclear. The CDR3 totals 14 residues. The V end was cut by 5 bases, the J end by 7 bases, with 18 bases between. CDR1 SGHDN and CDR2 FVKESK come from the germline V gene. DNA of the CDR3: TGTGCCAGCAGCGTAAGAGTCGGGTTCGGGGAGCAGTACTTC. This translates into CASSVRVGFGEQYF. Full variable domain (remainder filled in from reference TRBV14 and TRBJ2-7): EAGVTQFPSHSVIEKGQTVTLRCDPISGHDNLYWYRRVMGKEIKFLLHFVKESKQDESGMPNNRFLAERTGGTYSTLKVQPAELEDSGVYFCASSVRVGFGEQYFGPGTRLTVT.

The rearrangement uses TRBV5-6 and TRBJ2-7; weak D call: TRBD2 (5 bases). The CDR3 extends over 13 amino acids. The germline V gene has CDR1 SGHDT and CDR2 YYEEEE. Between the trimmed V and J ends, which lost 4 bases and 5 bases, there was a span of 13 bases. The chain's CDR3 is CASSLGVGDEQYF. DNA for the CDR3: TGTGCCAGCAGCCTCGGAGTCGGGGACGAGCAGTACTTC. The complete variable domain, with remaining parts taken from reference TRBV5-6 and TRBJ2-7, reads DAGVTQSPTHLIKTRGQQVTLRCSPKSGHDTVSWYQQALGQGPQFIFQYYEEEERQRGNFPDRFSGHQFPNYSSELNVNALLLGDSALYLCASSLGVGDEQYFGPGTRLTVT.

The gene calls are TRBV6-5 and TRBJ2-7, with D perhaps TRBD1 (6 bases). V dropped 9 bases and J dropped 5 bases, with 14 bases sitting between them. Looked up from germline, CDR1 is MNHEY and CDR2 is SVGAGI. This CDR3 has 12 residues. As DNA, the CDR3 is TGTGCCAGTAGGGACACAGAGGACGAGCAGTACTTC. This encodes CASRDTEDEQYF.

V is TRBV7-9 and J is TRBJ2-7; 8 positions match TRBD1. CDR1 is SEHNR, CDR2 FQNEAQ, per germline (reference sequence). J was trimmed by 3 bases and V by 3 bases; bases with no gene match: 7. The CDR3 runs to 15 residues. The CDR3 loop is CASSFDRGILYEQYF. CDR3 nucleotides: TGTGCCAGCAGCTTTGACAGGGGAATACTCTACGAGCAGTACTTC.

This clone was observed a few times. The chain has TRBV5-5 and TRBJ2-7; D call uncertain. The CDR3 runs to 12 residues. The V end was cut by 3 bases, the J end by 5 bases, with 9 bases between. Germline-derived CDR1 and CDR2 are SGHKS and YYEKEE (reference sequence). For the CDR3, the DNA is TGTGCCAGCAGCTCGATAATAGACGAGCAGTACTTC. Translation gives CASSSIIDEQYF.

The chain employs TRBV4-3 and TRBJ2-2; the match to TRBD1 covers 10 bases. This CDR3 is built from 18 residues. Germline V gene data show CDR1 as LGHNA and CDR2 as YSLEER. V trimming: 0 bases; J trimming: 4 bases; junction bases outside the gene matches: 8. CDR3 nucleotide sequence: TGCGCCAGCAGCCAAGATCTGGGGACAGGGGTCAGCACCGGGGAGCTGTTTTTT. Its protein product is CASSQDLGTGVSTGELFF.

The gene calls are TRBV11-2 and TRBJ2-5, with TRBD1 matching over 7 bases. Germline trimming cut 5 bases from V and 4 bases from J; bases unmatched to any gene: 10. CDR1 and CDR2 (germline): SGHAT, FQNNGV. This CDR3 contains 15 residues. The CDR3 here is CASSTPDRRRETQYF. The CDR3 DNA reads TGTGCCAGCAGCACCCCGGACAGGAGGCGAGAGACCCAGTACTTC.

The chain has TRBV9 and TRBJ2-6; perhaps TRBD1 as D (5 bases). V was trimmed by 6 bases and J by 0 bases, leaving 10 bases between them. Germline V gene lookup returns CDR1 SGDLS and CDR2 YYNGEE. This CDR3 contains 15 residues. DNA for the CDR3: TGTGCCAGCAACACAGGCTTCTCTGGGGCCAACGTCCTGACTTTC. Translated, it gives CASNTGFSGANVLTF.

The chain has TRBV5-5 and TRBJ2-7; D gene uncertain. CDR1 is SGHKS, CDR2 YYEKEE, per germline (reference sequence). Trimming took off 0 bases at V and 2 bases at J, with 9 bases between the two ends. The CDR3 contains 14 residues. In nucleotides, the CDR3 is TGTGCCAGCAGCTTGGCCCCCCCGGCCTACGAGCAGTACTTC. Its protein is CASSLAPPAYEQYF.

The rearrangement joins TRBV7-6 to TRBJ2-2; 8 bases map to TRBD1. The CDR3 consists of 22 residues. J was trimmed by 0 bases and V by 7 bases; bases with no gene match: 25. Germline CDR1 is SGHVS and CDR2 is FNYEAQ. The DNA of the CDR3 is TGTGCCAGCACCTTCTCCACTTCTATAGCGGCGGACAGGGATCCGAACACCGGGGAGCTGTTTTTT. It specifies CASTFSTSIAADRDPNTGELFF.

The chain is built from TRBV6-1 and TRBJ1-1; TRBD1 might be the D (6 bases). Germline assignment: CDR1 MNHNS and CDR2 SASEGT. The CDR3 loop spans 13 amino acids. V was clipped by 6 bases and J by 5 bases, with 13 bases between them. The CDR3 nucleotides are TGTGCCAGCAGCAGGGGAGTTAGAACTGAAGCTTTCTTT. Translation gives CASSRGVRTEAFF.

CDR3 amino acids: CSVVTVGTDTQYF. Here the CDR3 DNA reads TGCAGCGTGGTCACAGTGGGAACAGATACGCAGTATTTT. The chain carries TRBV29-1 and TRBJ2-3; D not resolved. This CDR3 has 13 residues. CDR1 SQVTM and CDR2 ANQGSEA come from the germline V gene. The ends were cut back, 6 bases at V and 3 bases at J, with 13 bases in the middle.

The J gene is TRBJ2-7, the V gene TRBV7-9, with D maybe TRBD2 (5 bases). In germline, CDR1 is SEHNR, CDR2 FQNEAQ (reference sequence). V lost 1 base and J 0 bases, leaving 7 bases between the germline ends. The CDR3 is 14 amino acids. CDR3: CASSLVGNSYEQYF. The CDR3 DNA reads TGTGCCAGCAGCTTAGTCGGGAACTCCTACGAGCAGTACTTC.

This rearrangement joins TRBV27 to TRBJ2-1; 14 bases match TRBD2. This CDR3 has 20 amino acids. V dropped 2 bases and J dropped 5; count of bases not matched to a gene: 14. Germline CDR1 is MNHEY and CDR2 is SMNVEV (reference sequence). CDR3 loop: CASSLRIPGLAGVKDNEQFF. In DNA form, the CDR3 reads TGTGCCAGCAGTTTAAGGATTCCGGGACTAGCGGGAGTAAAGGACAATGAGCAGTTCTTC.

CDR3 amino acids: CASSEAAGQEFF. CDR3 nucleotides: TGTGCCAGCAGTGAGGCGGCGGGACAAGAGTTCTTC. V is TRBV2 and J is TRBJ2-1, with D possibly being TRBD1 or TRBD2 (6 bases each). CDR1 and CDR2 (germline): SNHLY, FYNNEI. The CDR3 sequence is 12 residues long. V gave up 3 bases and J gave up 14 bases, with 14 bases separating them.

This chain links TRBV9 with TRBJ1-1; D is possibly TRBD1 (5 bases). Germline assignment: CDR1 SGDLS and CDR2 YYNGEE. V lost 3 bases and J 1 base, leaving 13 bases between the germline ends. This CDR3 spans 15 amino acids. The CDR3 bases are TGTGCCAGCAGCGCAACAGGAGCCCAGAACACTGAAGCTTTCTTT. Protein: CASSATGAQNTEAFF.

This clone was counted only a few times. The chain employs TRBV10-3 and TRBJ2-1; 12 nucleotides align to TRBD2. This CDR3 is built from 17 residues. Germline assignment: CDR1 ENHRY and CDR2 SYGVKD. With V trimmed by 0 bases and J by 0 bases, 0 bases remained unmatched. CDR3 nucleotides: TGTGCCATCAGTGAGTCGACTAGCGGGAGCTCCTACAATGAGCAGTTCTTC. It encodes CAISESTSGSSYNEQFF.